This TCR beta chain was profiled in a study of cytomegalovirus exposure and HLA in healthy donors. Study background: Roughly 180 million T cells yielded 117 million unique TCR beta sequences in earlier analysis. Study results and caveats: After further analysis at a later stage, 16,951 TCR beta sequences were associated with HLA alleles at 0.05 false discovery rate.

CDR1 and CDR2 from the germline V gene are LGHNA and YNFKEQ. Losses at the gene ends were 0 bases for V and 6 bases for J; bases not matched to a gene: 1. The CDR3 covers 13 residues. With respect to this clone: The antigen is not known.

Primers for the PCR totalled 60 Vbeta and 13 Jbeta. Assay: immunoSEQ multiplex PCR; the TCRdb copy retains only in-frame clones and omits some. The sample contains 240,000 or so clones, approximately 81% of which appear only once. This TCR was sampled from an older woman in good health and CMV-seropositive. Sequencing used PBMCs. This sequence joins TRBV4-2 and TRBJ2-7; TRBD2 aligns across 8 bases. The CDR3 region has the DNA TGTGCCAGCAGCCAAGAAGCGGGAGTCGAGCAGTACTTC. It encodes CASSQEAGVEQYF.